The TCR beta chain described here comes from a study of identical twins. Study conclusions and caveats: Models underestimated out-of-frame TCR alpha sharing in monozygotic twins. The degree of excess twin sharing was weaker in beta out-of-frame sequences. Where out-of-frame alpha sequences were twin-shared, they showed excess low generation probability.

Concerning this clonotype: Antigen unknown.

Template switching introduced a universal primer site, and the cDNA bore unique molecular identifiers. TCRdb itself ran the 5' RACE reads through MiXCR, one entry per CDR3 protein. The table has more than 200,000 distinct CDR3 sequences, less than 10% seen once. The clonotype originates from a woman aged 18-29 years in good health. The specimen was memory (CD45RO+) T cells sorted from blood.

For the CDR3, the DNA is TGTGCCAGCAGCTTGGGCGGGGGGACCTCCTACGAGCAGTACTTC. It encodes CASSLGGGTSYEQYF. The rearrangement links TRBV7-3 to TRBJ2-7; TRBD2 matches at 8 bases. With 3 bases clipped from V and 0 bases from J, the junction kept 4 bases outside the gene matches. CDR1 is SGHTA, CDR2 FQGTGA, per germline. CDR3 length: 15 residues.